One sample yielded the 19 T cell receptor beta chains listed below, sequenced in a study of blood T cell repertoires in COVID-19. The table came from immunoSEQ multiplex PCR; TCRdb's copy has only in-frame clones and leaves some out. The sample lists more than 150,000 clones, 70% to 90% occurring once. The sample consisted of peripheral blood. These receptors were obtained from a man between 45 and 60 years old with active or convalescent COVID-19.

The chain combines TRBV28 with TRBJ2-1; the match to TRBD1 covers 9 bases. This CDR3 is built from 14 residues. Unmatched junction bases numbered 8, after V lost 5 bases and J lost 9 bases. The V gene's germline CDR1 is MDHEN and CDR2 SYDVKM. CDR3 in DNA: TGTGCCAGCAGTGCGCCCGGGACAGGGAGTGAGCAGTTCTTC. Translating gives CASSAPGTGSEQFF.

The CDR3 bases are TGTGCCAGCAGCCCGGGTTTCTCCTACGAGCAGTACTTC. Translating it yields CASSPGFSYEQYF. V usage is TRBV6-5 and J usage is TRBJ2-7; no firm D call. This CDR3 is built from 13 residues. Germline CDR1 reads MNHEY; CDR2 reads SVGAGI. With 6 bases removed from V and 0 bases from J, the gap between germline ends came to 9 bases.

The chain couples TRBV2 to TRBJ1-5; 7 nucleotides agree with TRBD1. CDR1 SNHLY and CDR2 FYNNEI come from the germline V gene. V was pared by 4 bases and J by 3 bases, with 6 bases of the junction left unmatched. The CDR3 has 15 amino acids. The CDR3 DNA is TGTGCCAGCAGTGGACCGGGACAGTCCAATCAGCCCCAGCATTTT. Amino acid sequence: CASSGPGQSNQPQHF.

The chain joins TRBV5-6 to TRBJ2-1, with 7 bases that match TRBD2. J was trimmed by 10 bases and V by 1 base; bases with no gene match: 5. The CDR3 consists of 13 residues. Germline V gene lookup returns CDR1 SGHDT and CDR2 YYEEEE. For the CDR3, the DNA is TGTGCCAGCAGCTTGAAGGCGGGAGTGGAGCAGTTCTTC. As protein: CASSLKAGVEQFF.

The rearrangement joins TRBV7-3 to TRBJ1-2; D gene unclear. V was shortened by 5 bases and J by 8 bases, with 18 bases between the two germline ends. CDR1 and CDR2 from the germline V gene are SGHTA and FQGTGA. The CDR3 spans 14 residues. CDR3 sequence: CASSPLSGGLGYTF. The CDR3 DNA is TGTGCCAGCAGCCCCCTAAGCGGCGGGCTCGGCTACACCTTC. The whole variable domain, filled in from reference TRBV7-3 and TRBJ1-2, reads GAGVSQTPSNKVTEKGKYVELRCDPISGHTALYWYRQSLGQGPEFLIYFQGTGAADDSGLPNDRFFAVRPEGSVSTLKIQRTERGDSAVYLCASSPLSGGLGYTFGSGTRLTVV.

The CDR3 spells CASRLAGGTDTQYF. CDR3 DNA sequence: TGTGCCAGTAGGCTAGCGGGGGGCACAGATACGCAGTATTTT. The chain recombines TRBV19 with TRBJ2-3, with 10 bases that match TRBD2. After removal of 6 bases from V and 1 base from J, the junction contained 1 base not matched to a gene. The V gene's germline CDR1 is LNHDA and CDR2 SQIVND (reference sequence). The CDR3 sequence is 14 residues long.

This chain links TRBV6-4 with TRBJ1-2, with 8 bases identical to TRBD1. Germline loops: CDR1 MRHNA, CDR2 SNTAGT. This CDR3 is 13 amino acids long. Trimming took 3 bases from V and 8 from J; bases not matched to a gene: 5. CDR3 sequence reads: CASSETGDGGYTF. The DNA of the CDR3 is TGTGCCAGCAGTGAGACAGGGGATGGCGGCTACACCTTC.

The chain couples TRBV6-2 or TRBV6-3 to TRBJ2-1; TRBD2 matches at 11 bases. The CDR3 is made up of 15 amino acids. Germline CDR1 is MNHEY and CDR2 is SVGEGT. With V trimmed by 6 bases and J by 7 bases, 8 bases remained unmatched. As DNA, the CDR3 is TGTGCCAGCAGCGCGACTAGCGGGAATCGTAATGAGCAGTTCTTC. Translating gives CASSATSGNRNEQFF.

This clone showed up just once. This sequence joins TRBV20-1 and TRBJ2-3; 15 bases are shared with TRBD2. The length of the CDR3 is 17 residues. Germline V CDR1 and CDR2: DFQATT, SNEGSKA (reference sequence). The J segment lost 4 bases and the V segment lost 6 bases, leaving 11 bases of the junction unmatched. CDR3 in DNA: TGCAGTGCCAGTAAAGGACTAGCGGGAGGGCGGGCAGATACGCAGTATTTT. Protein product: CSASKGLAGGRADTQYF.

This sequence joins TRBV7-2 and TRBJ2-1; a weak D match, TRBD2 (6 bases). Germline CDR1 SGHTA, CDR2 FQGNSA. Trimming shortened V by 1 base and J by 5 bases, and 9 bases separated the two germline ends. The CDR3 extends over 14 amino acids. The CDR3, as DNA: TGTGCCAGCAGCTTAGGACTAGTTCACAATGAGCAGTTCTTC. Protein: CASSLGLVHNEQFF.

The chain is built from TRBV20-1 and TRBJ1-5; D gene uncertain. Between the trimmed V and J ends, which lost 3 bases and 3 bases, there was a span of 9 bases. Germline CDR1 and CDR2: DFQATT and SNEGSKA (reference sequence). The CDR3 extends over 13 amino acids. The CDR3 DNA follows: TGCAGTGCTAGTCCCTCGTCCAATCAGCCCCAGCATTTT. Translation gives CSASPSSNQPQHF.

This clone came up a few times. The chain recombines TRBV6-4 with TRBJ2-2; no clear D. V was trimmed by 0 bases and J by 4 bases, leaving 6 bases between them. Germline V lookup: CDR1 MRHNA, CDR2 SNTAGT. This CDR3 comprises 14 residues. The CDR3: CASSDSSSTGELFF. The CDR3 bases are TGTGCCAGCAGTGACTCGTCCTCCACCGGGGAGCTGTTTTTT.

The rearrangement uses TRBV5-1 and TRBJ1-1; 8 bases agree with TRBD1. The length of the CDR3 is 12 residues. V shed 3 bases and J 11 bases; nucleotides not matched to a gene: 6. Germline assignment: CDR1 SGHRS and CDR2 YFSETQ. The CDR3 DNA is TGCGCCAGCAGCTCAAAGACAGGGGAGGCTTTCTTT. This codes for CASSSKTGEAFF. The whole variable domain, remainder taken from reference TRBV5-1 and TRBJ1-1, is KAGVTQTPRYLIKTRGQQVTLSCSPISGHRSVSWYQQTPGQGLQFLFEYFSETQRNKGNFPGRFSGRQFSNSRSEMNVSTLELGDSALYLCASSSKTGEAFFGQGTRLTVV.

Here the CDR3 DNA reads TGTGCCAGCAGTTTAACGGGGAGCAATCAGCCCCAGCATTTT. Translated, it gives CASSLTGSNQPQHF. The chain is built from TRBV27 and TRBJ1-5; the D is unclear. The CDR3 totals 14 residues. V lost 2 bases and J 1 base, leaving 6 bases between the germline ends. From germline, CDR1 is MNHEY and CDR2 SMNVEV (reference sequence).

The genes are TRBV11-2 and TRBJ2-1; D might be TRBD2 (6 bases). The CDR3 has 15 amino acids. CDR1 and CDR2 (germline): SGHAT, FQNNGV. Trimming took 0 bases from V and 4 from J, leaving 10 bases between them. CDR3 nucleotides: TGTGCCAGCAGCTTAGAGGCTAGCGAGTACAATGAGCAGTTCTTC. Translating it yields CASSLEASEYNEQFF.

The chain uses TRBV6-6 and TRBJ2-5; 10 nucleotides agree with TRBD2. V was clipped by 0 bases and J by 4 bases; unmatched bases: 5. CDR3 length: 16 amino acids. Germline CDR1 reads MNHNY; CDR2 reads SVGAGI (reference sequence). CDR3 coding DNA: TGTGCCAGCAGTTACTCTCTAGCGGGAGACCCAGAGACCCAGTACTTC. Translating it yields CASSYSLAGDPETQYF.

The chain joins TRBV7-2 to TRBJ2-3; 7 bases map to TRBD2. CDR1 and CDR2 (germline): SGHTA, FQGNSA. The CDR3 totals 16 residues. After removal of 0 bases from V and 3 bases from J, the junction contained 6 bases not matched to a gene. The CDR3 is CASSLARTRATDTQYF. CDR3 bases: TGTGCCAGCAGCTTAGCGCGGACTAGGGCTACAGATACGCAGTATTTT. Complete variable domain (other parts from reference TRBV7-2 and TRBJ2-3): GAGVSQSPSNKVTEKGKDVELRCDPISGHTALYWYRQSLGQGLEFLIYFQGNSAPDKSGLPSDRFSAERTGGSVSTLTIQRTQQEDSAVYLCASSLARTRATDTQYFGPGTRLTVL.

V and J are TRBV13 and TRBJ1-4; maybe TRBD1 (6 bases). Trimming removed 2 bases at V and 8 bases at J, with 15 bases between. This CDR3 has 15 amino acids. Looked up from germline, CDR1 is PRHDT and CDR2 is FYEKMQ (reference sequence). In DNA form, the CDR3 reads TGTGCCAGCAGCTTAAGACAGGCCGTGGAAGAAAAACTGTTTTTT. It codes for CASSLRQAVEEKLFF.

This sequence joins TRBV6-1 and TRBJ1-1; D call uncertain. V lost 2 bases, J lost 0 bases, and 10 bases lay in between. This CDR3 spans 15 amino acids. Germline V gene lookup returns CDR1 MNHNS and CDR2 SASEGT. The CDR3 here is CASSEQRGMNTEAFF. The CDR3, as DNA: TGTGCCAGCAGTGAACAACGGGGAATGAACACTGAAGCTTTCTTT.